This T cell receptor beta chain was sequenced during a study of blood T cell repertoires in COVID-19. The method was immunoSEQ multiplex PCR; TCRdb's version includes in-frame clones alone and lacks a portion of them. The sample has around 70,000 clones, 91% seen once. Germline V CDR1 and CDR2: SGHTA, FQGNSA. The CDR3 has 14 amino acids. With V trimmed by 0 bases and J by 5 bases, 0 bases remained unmatched. The chain carries TRBV7-2 and TRBJ1-2, with 10 bases lining up with TRBD1. Sequencing was performed on peripheral blood. This receptor was obtained from a human donor in a cohort sampled during active COVID-19. CDR3 nucleotide sequence: TGTGCCAGCAGCTTAGCGGACAGGGGGTATGGCTACACCTTC. Residues: CASSLADRGYGYTF.